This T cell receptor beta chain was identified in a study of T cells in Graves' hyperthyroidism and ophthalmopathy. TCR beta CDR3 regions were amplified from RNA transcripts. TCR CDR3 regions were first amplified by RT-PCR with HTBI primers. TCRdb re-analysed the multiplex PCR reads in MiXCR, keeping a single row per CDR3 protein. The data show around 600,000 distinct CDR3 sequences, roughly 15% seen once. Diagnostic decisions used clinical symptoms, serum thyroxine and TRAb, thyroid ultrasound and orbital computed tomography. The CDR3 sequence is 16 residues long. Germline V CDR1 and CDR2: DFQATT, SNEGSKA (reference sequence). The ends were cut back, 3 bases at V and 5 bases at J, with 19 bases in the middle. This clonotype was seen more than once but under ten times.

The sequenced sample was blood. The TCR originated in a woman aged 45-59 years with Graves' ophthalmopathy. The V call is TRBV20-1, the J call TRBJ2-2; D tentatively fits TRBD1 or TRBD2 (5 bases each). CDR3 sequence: CSASGTRQEWTGELFF. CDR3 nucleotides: TGCAGTGCTAGCGGGACCCGCCAGGAGTGGACCGGGGAGCTGTTTTTT.